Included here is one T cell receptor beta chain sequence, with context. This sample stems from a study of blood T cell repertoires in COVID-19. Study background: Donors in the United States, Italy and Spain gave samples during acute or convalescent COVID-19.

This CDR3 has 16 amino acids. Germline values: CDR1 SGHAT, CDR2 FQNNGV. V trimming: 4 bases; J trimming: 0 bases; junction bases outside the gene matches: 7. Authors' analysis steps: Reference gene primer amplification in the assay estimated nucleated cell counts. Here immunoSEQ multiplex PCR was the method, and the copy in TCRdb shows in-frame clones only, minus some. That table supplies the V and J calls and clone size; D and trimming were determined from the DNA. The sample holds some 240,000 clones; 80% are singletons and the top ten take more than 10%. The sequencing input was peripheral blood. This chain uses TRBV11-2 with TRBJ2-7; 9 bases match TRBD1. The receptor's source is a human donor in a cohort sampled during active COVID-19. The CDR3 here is CASSSIRQGGSYEQYF. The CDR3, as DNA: TGTGCCAGCAGCTCGATACGACAGGGGGGCTCCTACGAGCAGTACTTC.